This T cell receptor beta chain originates from a study of Ad26.COV2.S vaccination and SARS-CoV-2 variants. Regarding treatment: around 19 received Ad26.COV2.S at low or high dose, single or two shots; about 5 received placebo; per-sample allocation not given. Collection of the samples took place on day 63 after the first injection of vaccine or placebo. Profiling relied on immunoSEQ multiplex PCR, and the TCRdb table lists in-frame clones only, not all of them. The sample consists of about 250,000 clones, 87% of them appearing once. V shed 2 bases and J shed 4 bases, with 20 bases lying between them. The CDR3 contains 17 residues. Germline CDR1 is LGHNA and CDR2 is YNFKEQ.

The chain is built from TRBV4-2 and TRBJ1-2, with D tentatively TRBD1 (6 bases). The source is a person between 18 and 65 years old who received the Ad26.COV2.S COVID-19 vaccine or a placebo. Sequences were derived from peripheral blood, sampled in a trial of Ad26.COV2.S vaccine versus placebo. The CDR3 reads CASSQSGPKQGSYGYTF. The DNA for the CDR3 is TGTGCCAGCAGCCAATCGGGGCCCAAACAGGGTTCCTATGGCTACACCTTC.